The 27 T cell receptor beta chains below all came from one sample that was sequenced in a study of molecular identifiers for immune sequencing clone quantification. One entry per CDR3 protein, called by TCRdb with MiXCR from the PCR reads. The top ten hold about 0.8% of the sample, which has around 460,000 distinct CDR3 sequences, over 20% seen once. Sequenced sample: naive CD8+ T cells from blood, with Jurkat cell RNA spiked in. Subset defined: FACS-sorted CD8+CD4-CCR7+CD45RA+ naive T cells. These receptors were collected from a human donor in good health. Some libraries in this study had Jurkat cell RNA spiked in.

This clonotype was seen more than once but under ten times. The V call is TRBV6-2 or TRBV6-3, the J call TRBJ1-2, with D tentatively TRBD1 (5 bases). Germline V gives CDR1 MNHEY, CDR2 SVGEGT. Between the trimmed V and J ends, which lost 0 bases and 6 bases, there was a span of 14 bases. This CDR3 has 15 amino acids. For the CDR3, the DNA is TGTGCCAGCAGTTACTCGCCCAGGGTTGAAAATGGCTACACCTTC. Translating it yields CASSYSPRVENGYTF.

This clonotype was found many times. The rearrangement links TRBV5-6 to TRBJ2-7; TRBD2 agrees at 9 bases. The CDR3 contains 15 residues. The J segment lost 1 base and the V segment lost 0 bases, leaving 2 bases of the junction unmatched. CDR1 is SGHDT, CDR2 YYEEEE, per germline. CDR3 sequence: CASSLGLAGSYEQYF. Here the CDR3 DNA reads TGTGCCAGCAGCTTGGGCCTAGCGGGGTCCTACGAGCAGTACTTC.

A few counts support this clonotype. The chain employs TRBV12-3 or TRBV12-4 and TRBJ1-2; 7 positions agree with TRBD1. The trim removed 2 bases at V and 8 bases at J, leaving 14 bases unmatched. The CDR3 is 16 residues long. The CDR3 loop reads CASSLSLQTGEHGYTF. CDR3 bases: TGTGCCAGCAGTTTAAGCCTTCAAACAGGGGAGCACGGCTACACCTTC.

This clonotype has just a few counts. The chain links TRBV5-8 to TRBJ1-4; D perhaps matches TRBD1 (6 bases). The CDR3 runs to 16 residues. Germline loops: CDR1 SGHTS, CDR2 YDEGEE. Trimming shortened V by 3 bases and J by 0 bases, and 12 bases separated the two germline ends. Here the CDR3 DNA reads TGTGCCAGCAGCTGGGTCCCAGGGGCAACTAATGAAAAACTGTTTTTT. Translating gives CASSWVPGATNEKLFF.

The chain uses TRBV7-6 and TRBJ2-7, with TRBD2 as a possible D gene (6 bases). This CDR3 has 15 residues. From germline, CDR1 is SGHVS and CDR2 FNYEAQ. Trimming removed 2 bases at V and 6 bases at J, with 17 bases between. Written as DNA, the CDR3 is TGTGCCAGCAGCTTAAAATGGGGGGAAGGGGCCGAGCAGTACTTC. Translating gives CASSLKWGEGAEQYF. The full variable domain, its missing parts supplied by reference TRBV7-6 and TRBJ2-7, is GAGVSQSPRYKVTKRGQDVALRCDPISGHVSLYWYRQALGQGPEFLTYFNYEAQQDKSGLPNDRFSAERPEGSISTLTIQRTEQRDSAMYRCASSLKWGEGAEQYFGPGTRLTVT.

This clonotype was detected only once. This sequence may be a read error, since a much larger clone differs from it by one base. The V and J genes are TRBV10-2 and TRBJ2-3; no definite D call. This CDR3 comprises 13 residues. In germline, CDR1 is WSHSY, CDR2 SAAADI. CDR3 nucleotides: TGCGTCAGCAGTGAGCACGCCACAGATACGCAGTATTTT. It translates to CVSSEHATDTQYF.

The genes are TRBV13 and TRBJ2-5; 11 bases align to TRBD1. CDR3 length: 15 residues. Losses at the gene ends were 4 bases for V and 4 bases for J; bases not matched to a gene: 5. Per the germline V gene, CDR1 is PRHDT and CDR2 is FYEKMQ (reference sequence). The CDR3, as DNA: TGTGCCAGCAGCTCGGACAGGGGGCGGGGAGAGACCCAGTACTTC. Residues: CASSSDRGRGETQYF.

This CDR3 reads CSVEVDRNTEAFF. The CDR3 DNA follows: TGCAGCGTTGAAGTAGACAGGAACACTGAAGCTTTCTTT. This chain uses TRBV29-1 with TRBJ1-1; possibly TRBD1 for D (5 bases). Between the trimmed V and J ends, which lost 1 base and 1 base, there was a span of 7 bases. The CDR3 has 13 residues. Germline V gene lookup returns CDR1 SQVTM and CDR2 ANQGSEA.

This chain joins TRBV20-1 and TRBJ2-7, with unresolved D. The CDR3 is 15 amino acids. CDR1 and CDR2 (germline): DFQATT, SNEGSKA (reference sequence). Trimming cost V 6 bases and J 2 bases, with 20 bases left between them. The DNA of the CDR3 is TGCAGTGCCCCTGGTTTGTCTTTGCCCACCTACGAGCAGTACTTC. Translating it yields CSAPGLSLPTYEQYF.

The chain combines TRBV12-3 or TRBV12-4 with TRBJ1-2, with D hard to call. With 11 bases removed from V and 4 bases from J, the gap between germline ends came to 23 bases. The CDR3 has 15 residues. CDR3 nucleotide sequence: TGTGCCGGCACCGATACGGCCCGTCATGCCTATGGCTACACCTTC. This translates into CAGTDTARHAYGYTF.

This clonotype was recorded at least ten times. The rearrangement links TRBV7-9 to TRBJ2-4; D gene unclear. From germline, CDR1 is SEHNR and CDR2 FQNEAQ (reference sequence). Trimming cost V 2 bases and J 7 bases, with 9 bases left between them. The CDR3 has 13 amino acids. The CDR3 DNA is TGTGCCAGCAGCTTACTACCGGACAACATTCAGTACTTC. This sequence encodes CASSLLPDNIQYF.

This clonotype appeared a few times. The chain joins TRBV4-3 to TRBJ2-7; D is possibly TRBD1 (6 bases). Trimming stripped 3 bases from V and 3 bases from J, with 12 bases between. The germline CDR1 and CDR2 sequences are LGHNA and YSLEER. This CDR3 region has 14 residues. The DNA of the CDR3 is TGCGCCAGCAGCCAGTCCCGGACAGACTACGAGCAGTACTTC. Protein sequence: CASSQSRTDYEQYF.

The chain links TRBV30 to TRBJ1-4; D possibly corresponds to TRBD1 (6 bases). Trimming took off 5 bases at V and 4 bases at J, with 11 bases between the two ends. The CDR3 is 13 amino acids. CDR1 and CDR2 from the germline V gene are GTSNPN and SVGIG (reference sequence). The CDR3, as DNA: TGTGCCTGGTCAGCAGGGGATAATGAAAAACTGTTTTTT. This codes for CAWSAGDNEKLFF.

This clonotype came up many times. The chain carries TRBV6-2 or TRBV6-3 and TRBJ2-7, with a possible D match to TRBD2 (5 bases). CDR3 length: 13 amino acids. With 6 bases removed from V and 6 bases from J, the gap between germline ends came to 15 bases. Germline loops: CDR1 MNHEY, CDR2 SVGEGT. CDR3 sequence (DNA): TGTGCCAGCAGCCCCGGAGGAGGAAGCGAGCAGTACTTC. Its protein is CASSPGGGSEQYF.

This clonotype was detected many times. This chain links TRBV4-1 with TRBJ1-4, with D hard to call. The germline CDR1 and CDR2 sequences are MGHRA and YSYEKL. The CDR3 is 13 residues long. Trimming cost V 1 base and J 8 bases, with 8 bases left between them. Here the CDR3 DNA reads TGCGCCAGCAGCCAAGTGGGGAGGGAAAAACTGTTTTTT. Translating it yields CASSQVGREKLFF.

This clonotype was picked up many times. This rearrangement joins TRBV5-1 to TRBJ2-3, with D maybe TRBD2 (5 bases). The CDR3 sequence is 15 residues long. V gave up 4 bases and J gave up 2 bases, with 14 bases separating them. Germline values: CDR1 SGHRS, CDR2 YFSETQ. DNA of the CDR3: TGCGCCAGCAGCACCCCATCGGGGTACACAGATACGCAGTATTTT. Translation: CASSTPSGYTDTQYF.

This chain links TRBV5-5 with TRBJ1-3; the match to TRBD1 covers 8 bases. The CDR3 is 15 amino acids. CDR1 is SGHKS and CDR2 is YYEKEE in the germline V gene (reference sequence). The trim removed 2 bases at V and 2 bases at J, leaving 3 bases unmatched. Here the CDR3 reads CASSLQGEAGNTIYF. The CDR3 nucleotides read TGTGCCAGCAGCTTACAGGGGGAAGCTGGAAACACCATATATTTT.

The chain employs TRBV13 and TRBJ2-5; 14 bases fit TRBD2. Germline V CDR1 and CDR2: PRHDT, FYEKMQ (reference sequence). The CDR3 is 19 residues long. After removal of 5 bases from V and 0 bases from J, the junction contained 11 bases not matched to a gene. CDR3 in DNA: TGTGCCAGCAGCAAGACGAGACTAGCGGGAGGGCGTTACCAAGAGACCCAGTACTTC. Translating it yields CASSKTRLAGGRYQETQYF.

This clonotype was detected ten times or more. The DNA for the CDR3 is TGTGCCAGCAGCGTAGCTACGGGCACTGAAGCTTTCTTT. It specifies CASSVATGTEAFF. The chain recombines TRBV9 with TRBJ1-1, with unresolved D. Between the trimmed V and J ends, which lost 0 bases and 4 bases, there was a span of 7 bases. This CDR3 has 13 residues. Per germline, CDR1 SGDLS and CDR2 YYNGEE.

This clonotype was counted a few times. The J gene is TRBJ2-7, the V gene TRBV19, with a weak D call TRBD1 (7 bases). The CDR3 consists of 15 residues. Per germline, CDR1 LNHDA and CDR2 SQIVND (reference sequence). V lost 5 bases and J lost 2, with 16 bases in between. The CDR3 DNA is TGTGCCAGTAGTTCATCGGGCAGGGGGGCCTACGAGCAGTACTTC. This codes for CASSSSGRGAYEQYF.

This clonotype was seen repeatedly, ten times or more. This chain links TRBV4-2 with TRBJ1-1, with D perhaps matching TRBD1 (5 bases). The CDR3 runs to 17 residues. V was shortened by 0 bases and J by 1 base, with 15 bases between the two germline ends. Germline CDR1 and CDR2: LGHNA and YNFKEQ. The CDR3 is CASSQDLMGQGNTEAFF. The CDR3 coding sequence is TGTGCCAGCAGCCAAGATCTTATGGGCCAGGGGAACACTGAAGCTTTCTTT.

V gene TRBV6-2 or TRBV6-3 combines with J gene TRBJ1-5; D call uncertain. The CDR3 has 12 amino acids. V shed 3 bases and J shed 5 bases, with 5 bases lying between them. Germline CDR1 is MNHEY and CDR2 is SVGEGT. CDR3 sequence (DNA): TGTGCCAGCAGTTATGACGATCAGCCCCAGCATTTT. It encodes CASSYDDQPQHF.

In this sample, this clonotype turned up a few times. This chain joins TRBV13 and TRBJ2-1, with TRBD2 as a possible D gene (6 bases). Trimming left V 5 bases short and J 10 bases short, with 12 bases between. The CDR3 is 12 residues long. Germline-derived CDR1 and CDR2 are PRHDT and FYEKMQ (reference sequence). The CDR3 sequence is CASSGRESEQFF. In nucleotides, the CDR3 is TGTGCCAGCAGCGGCCGGGAGTCAGAGCAGTTCTTC.

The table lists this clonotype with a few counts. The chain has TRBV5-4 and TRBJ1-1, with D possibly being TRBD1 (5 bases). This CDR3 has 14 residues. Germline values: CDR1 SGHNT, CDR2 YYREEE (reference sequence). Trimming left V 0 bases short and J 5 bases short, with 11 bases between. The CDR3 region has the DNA TGTGCCAGCAGCTTGGACCTTTGGACAACTGAAGCTTTCTTT. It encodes CASSLDLWTTEAFF. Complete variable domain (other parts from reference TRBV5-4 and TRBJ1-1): ETGVTQSPTHLIKTRGQQVTLRCSSQSGHNTVSWYQQALGQGPQFIFQYYREEENGRGNFPPRFSGLQFPNYSSELNVNALELDDSALYLCASSLDLWTTEAFFGQGTRLTVV.

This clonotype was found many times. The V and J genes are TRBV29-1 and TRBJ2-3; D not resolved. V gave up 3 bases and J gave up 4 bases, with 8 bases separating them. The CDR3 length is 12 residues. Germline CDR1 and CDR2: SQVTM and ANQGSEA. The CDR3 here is CSVESNPDTQYF. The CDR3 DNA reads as TGCAGCGTTGAGAGTAATCCAGATACGCAGTATTTT.

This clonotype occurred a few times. CDR3 in DNA: TGTGCCAGCAGTCCCCAGCCATTTAACACTGAAGCTTTCTTT. Translated, it gives CASSPQPFNTEAFF. J is TRBJ1-1 and V is TRBV6-5; no clear D gene. CDR1 is MNHEY and CDR2 is SVGAGI in the germline V gene. V was pared by 5 bases and J by 2 bases, with 12 bases between. The CDR3 extends over 14 amino acids.

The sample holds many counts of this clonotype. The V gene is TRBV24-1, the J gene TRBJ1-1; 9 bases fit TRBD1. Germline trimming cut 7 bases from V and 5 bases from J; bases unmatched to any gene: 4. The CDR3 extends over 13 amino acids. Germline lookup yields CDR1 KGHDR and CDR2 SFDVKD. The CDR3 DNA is TGTGCCACCAGAGGAGGACAGGGGACTGAAGCTTTCTTT. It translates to CATRGGQGTEAFF.